This T cell receptor beta chain was obtained from a study of PD-1 blockade in mismatch repair-deficient tumors (dated by TCRdb to about 2017). Regarding the research as a whole: Between late 2013 and late 2016, 86 consecutive patients with some twelve mismatch repair-deficient cancer types, all previously treated and progressing, were enrolled in the trial. Deep sequencing of TCR CDR3 regions was used to track tumor-associated T cell clones in peripheral blood of patients responding to PD-1 blockade.

Preparation of the library involved the immunoSEQ multiplex PCR assay. Here the immuneACCESS table is served through TCRdb, limited to in-frame sequences with V and J called. Missing clones are a known gap in these copies; in checked studies unresolved V genes cover under half, and the rest lacks a known reason. The sample table lists 20,000 to 30,000 clones, approximately 88% of them with a count of one. Together, the top ten hold over 2.5% of the sample. The time point label here, explained by the study, means: peripheral blood before pembrolizumab. For every enrolled patient, mismatch repair deficiency was confirmed by either polymerase chain reaction or immunohistochemistry. TCR sequencing was carried out for three patients who responded to pembrolizumab therapy. The phase II trial prospectively evaluated PD-1 blockade with pembrolizumab in advanced mismatch repair-deficient cancers, independent of tissue of origin. Peripheral blood T cell samples were collected serially, before PD-1 blockade began and at several time points afterward. Blood sampling times were reported as weeks after the first pembrolizumab dose.

From V the trimming removes 3 bases and from J it removes 4 bases, while the gene matches leave 5 bases of the junction unaccounted for. The CDR3 spans 16 residues, from the cysteine through the phenylalanine. Only the CDR3 DNA is retained, 48 bases long and in frame from the first base. CDR1 and CDR2 are drawn from the germline V gene: MGHDK, SYGVNS. General study outcomes and caveats: Rapid expansion after pembrolizumab followed by contraction, generally before radiologic responses, was shown by tumor-resident clones, which were often undetectable in blood before treatment.

In the case of this clone: This receptor's antigen is unknown. The sample holds no much larger clone one base away, and base qualities are not on file.

The rearrangement combines TRBV25-1 with TRBJ2-7; 14 bases in the middle match TRBD2. The source was PBMCs, collected before pembrolizumab treatment. This TCR was recovered from an adult with mismatch repair-deficient cancer. Read as DNA, the sequence is TGTGCCAGCAGTGACATCGGGACTAGCGGGAGTTACGAGCAGTACTTC. It codes for CASSDIGTSGSYEQYF.